The present TCR beta chain was sequenced within a study of blood T cell repertoires in COVID-19. The method was immunoSEQ multiplex PCR; TCRdb's version includes in-frame clones alone and lacks a portion of them. The sample holds 360,000 or so clones, about 90% seen once. V lost 0 bases and J lost 4, with 10 bases in between. The CDR3 consists of 14 residues. Germline V lookup: CDR1 SGHRS, CDR2 YFSETQ. The sequencing input was PBMCs or T cells enriched from blood (not recorded which). The chain is built from TRBV5-1 and TRBJ2-5; possible D gene TRBD2, 6 bases. The TCR was taken from a woman in her thirties who had recovered from COVID-19. The CDR3 region has the DNA TGCGCCAGCAGCTTGGGGGACTTCACAGAGACCCAGTACTTC. This sequence encodes CASSLGDFTETQYF.